Listed below are T cell receptor beta chains from one sample, sequenced in a study of metastatic and nonmetastatic thyroid tumors. With MiXCR, TCRdb called clones anew from the PCR reads. The table shows just over 70,000 clones, with roughly 18% occurring only once. Sequencing input: blood. Receptors originate from a female donor with papillary thyroid cancer or a benign thyroid nodule (not recorded which). Some clones in this sample may be carry-over from other donors' samples. The CDR3 runs from the conserved cysteine through the conserved F or W. D genes are given only for firm matches. Size tells how often a clone was seen (once, few, many) or the class of an expanded clone, and some rows leave it out.

CDR3nt	CDR3aa	j_gene	len	abundance	v_gene	d_gene
TGTGCCAGCAGTTCCTGGCAGGGCGCTGCCTTCCCTAACTATGGCTACACCTTC	CASSSWQGAAFPNYGYTF	TRBJ1-2	18	.	TRBV28	.
TGTGCCAGCAGGCTAGAAAGGTATGAGCAGTTCTTC	CASRLERYEQFF	TRBJ2-1	12	.	TRBV2	.
TGTGCCTGGACAGGCCTCCTCTACAATGAGCAGTTCTTC	CAWTGLLYNEQFF	TRBJ2-1	13	many	TRBV30	.
TGTGCCAGCAGTTTTACCAGGGGGCTAACTGAAGCTTTCTTT	CASSFTRGLTEAFF	TRBJ1-1	14	.	TRBV28	TRBD1
TGTGCCTGGAGAACCGTAAATAATTCACCCCTCCACTTT	CAWRTVNNSPLHF	TRBJ1-6	13	many	TRBV30	.
TGTGCCAGCAGGCCAAGGTCTAGAGGTGGCACCGGGGAGCTGTTTTTT	CASRPRSRGGTGELFF	TRBJ2-2	16	many	TRBV6-2/TRBV6-3	.
TGTGCCAGCAGTATGGTGAGCTCTGGAAACACCATATATTTT	CASSMVSSGNTIYF	TRBJ1-3	14	many	TRBV6-1	.
TGCGCCAGCAGCTTGGAATTACAGGGGGCTTCCTACGAGCAGTACTTC	CASSLELQGASYEQYF	TRBJ2-7	16	few	TRBV5-1	TRBD1
TGCGCCAGCAGCTTGACCTGGAACCAGCGGAGCTCCTACGAGCAGTACTTC	CASSLTWNQRSSYEQYF	TRBJ2-7	17	.	TRBV5-1	.
TGTGCCAGCAGTTATCAGGGAATGCCCCAGCATTTT	CASSYQGMPQHF	TRBJ1-5	12	many	TRBV12-3/TRBV12-4	.
TGCAGTGCTAGAGATGATGCAGGTCTTCACAATCAGCCCCAGCATTTT	CSARDDAGLHNQPQHF	TRBJ1-5	16	.	TRBV20-1	.
TGTGCCAGCGGAGGGGGAGGGTTTTCCTACGAGCAGTACTTC	CASGGGGFSYEQYF	TRBJ2-7	14	many	TRBV6-1	.
TGTGCCAGCAGCCAAGATCCCCCCGGGCCTGAAGCTTTCTTT	CASSQDPPGPEAFF	TRBJ1-1	14	many	TRBV14	.
TGCGCCAGCAGCCAAGCTGGGTTGGCGGGGGCTAGCAATCAGCCCCAGCATTTT	CASSQAGLAGASNQPQHF	TRBJ1-5	18	.	TRBV4-1	.
TGTGCCAGCAGCGCCTACGGGGTTAGCGGGGGCACAGATACGCAGTATTTT	CASSAYGVSGGTDTQYF	TRBJ2-3	17	many	TRBV11-2	TRBD2
TGTGCCAGCAGCGTAGCTACCCGGGGGGATGAGCAGTTCTTC	CASSVATRGDEQFF	TRBJ2-1	14	many	TRBV9	TRBD2
TGTGCCAGCAGCGCACGAGTACTATCCCACGAGCAGTACTTC	CASSARVLSHEQYF	TRBJ2-7	14	.	TRBV9	.
TGTGCCAGCAGCCACCGGGGCGGGGTCGACGAGCAGTACTTC	CASSHRGGVDEQYF	TRBJ2-7	14	many	TRBV7-3	.
TGTGCCAGCAGCTTGGCCCATTCCGCAATGAGGGCCGAGCAGTACTTC	CASSLAHSAMRAEQYF	TRBJ2-7	16	few	TRBV5-6	.
TGTGCCAGCAGCGAAACTTTACAGGGTCAAGAGCAGTTCTTC	CASSETLQGQEQFF	TRBJ2-1	14	many	TRBV2	.
TGTGCAGCGGGCAGGGGGCCCACCTACGAGCAGTACTTC	CAAGRGPTYEQYF	TRBJ2-7	13	many	TRBV19	TRBD1
TGTGCCAGCAGTGAAATCCCTGACCTCACAGATACGCAGTATTTT	CASSEIPDLTDTQYF	TRBJ2-3	15	many	TRBV25-1	.
TGCAGTGCTACGACAGGGGCCCACTCTGGAAACACCATATATTTT	CSATTGAHSGNTIYF	TRBJ1-3	15	many	TRBV20-1	TRBD1
TGCAGTGCTAGAGAATGGGACAGCATCAACAATGAGCAGTTCTTC	CSAREWDSINNEQFF	TRBJ2-1	15	.	TRBV20-1	TRBD1
TGTGCCAGTAGTACAGTAAATAGCAATCAGCCCCAGCATTTT	CASSTVNSNQPQHF	TRBJ1-5	14	many	TRBV19	.
TGCAGTGCTCAAGACGGAGACTCTAGCACAGATACGCAGTATTTT	CSAQDGDSSTDTQYF	TRBJ2-3	15	many	TRBV20-1	.
TGCAGTGCTAGCCTTACCCAGGGGTCCGGGGAGCTGTTTTTT	CSASLTQGSGELFF	TRBJ2-2	14	.	TRBV20-1	.
TGTGCCAGCAAAAGGGGGTCGGACAATGAGCAGTTCTTC	CASKRGSDNEQFF	TRBJ2-1	13	few	TRBV27	.
TGTGCCATCCACAGGGGAGCCTACGAGCAGTACTTC	CAIHRGAYEQYF	TRBJ2-7	12	few	TRBV2	TRBD1
TGTGCCATCAAAGGGGAGGATGGAAACACCATATATTTT	CAIKGEDGNTIYF	TRBJ1-3	13	many	TRBV10-3	.
TGTGCCAGTAGTCCGGGACAGGGTTGGACTAGTTACGAGGTTAGCTCCTACAATGAGCAGTTCTTC	CASSPGQGWTSYEVSSYNEQFF	TRBJ2-1	22	few	TRBV19	TRBD1
TGTGCCAGCAGCTTGGACGTTTCACCCCTCCACTTT	CASSLDVSPLHF	TRBJ1-6	12	.	TRBV5-6	.
TGTGCCTCCAGACTGTTCTACGAGCAGTACTTC	CASRLFYEQYF	TRBJ2-7	11	many	TRBV5-8	.
TGTGCCAGCAGTGAACGGTACAAAGAGACCCAGTACTTC	CASSERYKETQYF	TRBJ2-5	13	many	TRBV2	.
TGTGCCACCTCTTCCCGCAGGGGGAACACCGGGGAGCTGTTTTTT	CATSSRRGNTGELFF	TRBJ2-2	15	many	TRBV24-1	.
TGTGCCATCAGCGGGACTAGGATCGATGAGCAGTTCTTC	CAISGTRIDEQFF	TRBJ2-1	13	many	TRBV10-3	TRBD2
TGCGCCAGCAGCTTGGTATCCTACGAGCAGTACTTC	CASSLVSYEQYF	TRBJ2-7	12	.	TRBV5-1	.
TGTGCCATCAGAGGTGGGAAAGAGACCCAGTACTTC	CAIRGGKETQYF	TRBJ2-5	12	many	TRBV10-3	.
TGTGCCATCCGGGCCACCAGTCAGCCCCAGCATTTT	CAIRATSQPQHF	TRBJ1-5	12	.	TRBV5-8	.
TGTGCCAGCAGCCAATACAGTGGCTTAAGCAATCAGCCCCAGCATTTT	CASSQYSGLSNQPQHF	TRBJ1-5	16	many	TRBV7-2	.
TGTGCCAGCAGTGAAACAACAGGACCCTATGGCTACACCTTC	CASSETTGPYGYTF	TRBJ1-2	14	many	TRBV6-1	.
TGCAGTGCCCTAGCGGTGACTAGCGGGAAGAATGAGCAGTTCTTC	CSALAVTSGKNEQFF	TRBJ2-1	15	many	TRBV20-1	TRBD2
TGTGCCAGCAGCCAAGTCACTAGCGGGAACGGAAATGAGCAGTTCTTC	CASSQVTSGNGNEQFF	TRBJ2-1	16	many	TRBV3-2	.
TGTGCCAGCAGCCCGTGGAATGAGCAGTTCTTC	CASSPWNEQFF	TRBJ2-1	11	few	TRBV16	.
TGTGCCAGCAGCTTGTTTTTCGGGGGGGGAAGCAATCAGCCCCAGCATTTT	CASSLFFGGGSNQPQHF	TRBJ1-5	17	many	TRBV5-6	.